The 3 T cell receptor beta chains below were found in one sample sequenced in a study of control samples from healthy donors and cancer patients. Profiled with immunoSEQ multiplex PCR; TCRdb holds only in-frame clones, not every one. There are 170,000 or so clones in the sample; roughly 92% occur only once, and around 1.5% lies in the top ten. Sample: blood. The origin of the receptors is a woman under 30 in good health.

This sequence joins TRBV28 and TRBJ1-2; the match to TRBD1 covers 8 bases. The junction had 6 bases not matched to a gene; V was cut back by 6 bases and J by 0 bases. The CDR3 length is 15 residues. CDR1 and CDR2 (germline): MDHEN, SYDVKM. DNA of the CDR3: TGTGCCAGCAGCCGTGACAGGGGCCCTAACTATGGCTACACCTTC. Encoded protein: CASSRDRGPNYGYTF.

This chain uses TRBV3-1 (or the pseudogene TRBV3-2) with TRBJ1-4; perhaps TRBD1 as D (5 bases). This CDR3 region has 11 residues. CDR1 LGHDT and CDR2 YNNKEL come from the germline V gene (reference sequence). The germline V and J ends were trimmed by 6 bases and 12 bases, with 11 bases remaining between them. The CDR3 DNA reads as TGTGCCAGCAGAGGGGACTTGGAACTGTTTTTT. It encodes CASRGDLELFF.

The chain joins TRBV29-1 to TRBJ2-1; 7 bases match TRBD1. This CDR3 region has 14 residues. The ends lost 7 bases at V and 4 bases at J; junction bases unmatched: 10. The V gene's germline CDR1 is SQVTM and CDR2 ANQGSEA. This chain's CDR3 is CSGRRQGLYNEQFF. CDR3 DNA sequence: TGCAGCGGCCGAAGACAGGGCCTTTACAATGAGCAGTTCTTC.